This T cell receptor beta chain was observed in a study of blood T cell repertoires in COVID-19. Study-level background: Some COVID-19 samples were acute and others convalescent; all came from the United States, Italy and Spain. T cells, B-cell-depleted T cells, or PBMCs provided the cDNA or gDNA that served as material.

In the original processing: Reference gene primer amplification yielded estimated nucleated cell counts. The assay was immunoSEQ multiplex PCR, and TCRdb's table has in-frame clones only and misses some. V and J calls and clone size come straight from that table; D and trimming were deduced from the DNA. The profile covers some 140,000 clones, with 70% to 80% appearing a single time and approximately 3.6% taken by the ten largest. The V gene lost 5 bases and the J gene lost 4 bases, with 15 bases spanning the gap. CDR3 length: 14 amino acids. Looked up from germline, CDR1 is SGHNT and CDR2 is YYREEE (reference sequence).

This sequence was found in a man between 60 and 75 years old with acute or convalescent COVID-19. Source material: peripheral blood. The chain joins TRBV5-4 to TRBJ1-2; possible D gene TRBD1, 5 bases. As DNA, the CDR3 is TGTGCCAGCAGATCGACACGGGGGTTCTATGGCTACACCTTC. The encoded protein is CASRSTRGFYGYTF.